This passage covers 13 T cell receptor beta chains from one sample sequenced in a study of blood T cell repertoires in COVID-19 (TCRdb year 2020). Receptors were amplified or captured by the immunoSEQ multiplex PCR assay. The immuneACCESS repertoire file appears here via TCRdb, limited to in-frame rearrangements. These files lack a portion of the clones; in checked studies, under half of the deficit traces to unresolved V genes, and the cause of the others is not known. For this sample the table gives about 62,000 clones, of which around nine tenths were detected only once. Jointly, the top ten make up 1% of the sample. Material for sequencing was peripheral blood. Receptors were obtained from an older man with acute or convalescent COVID-19.

This chain uses TRBV14 with TRBJ2-1; D remains unclear. Between the trimmed V and J ends, which lost 3 bases and 8 bases, there was a span of 17 bases. The CDR3 contains 15 residues. Germline CDR1 SGHDN, CDR2 FVKESK. The CDR3 spells CASSQISLNSYEQFF. As DNA, the CDR3 is TGTGCCAGCAGCCAGATAAGCCTTAACAGCTATGAGCAGTTCTTC.

V is TRBV27 and J is TRBJ2-1; weak D call: TRBD1 (5 bases). This CDR3 comprises 15 residues. Germline assignment: CDR1 MNHEY and CDR2 SMNVEV (reference sequence). Trimming pared 1 base from V and 3 bases from J, leaving 10 bases between. The CDR3 sequence: CASSLFPGYYNEQFF. The DNA for the CDR3 is TGTGCCAGCAGTTTATTCCCAGGGTACTACAATGAGCAGTTCTTC.

This chain uses TRBV2 with TRBJ2-3, with 8 bases aligning to TRBD2. Germline values: CDR1 SNHLY, CDR2 FYNNEI. This CDR3 is 13 amino acids long. V lost 7 bases, J lost 2 bases, and 2 bases stayed unmatched. The DNA of the CDR3 is TGTGCCAGCAACGGGGGGGTCACAGATACGCAGTATTTT. Amino acid sequence: CASNGGVTDTQYF.

The CDR3 region has the DNA TGTGCTAGTGGTTTGGGCCCGGGACAGGGCTCCTACGAGCAGTACTTC. Its translation: CASGLGPGQGSYEQYF. The rearrangement uses TRBV12-5 and TRBJ2-7; TRBD1 agrees at 9 bases. The ends lost 1 base at V and 0 bases at J; junction bases unmatched: 4. This CDR3 is 16 amino acids long. Germline CDR1 reads LGHNT; CDR2 reads FRNRAP. The whole variable domain, filled in from reference TRBV12-5 and TRBJ2-7, reads DARVTQTPRHKVTEMGQEVTMRCQPILGHNTVFWYRQTMMQGLELLAYFRNRAPLDDSGMPKDRFSAEMPDATLATLKIQPSEPRDSAVYFCASGLGPGQGSYEQYFGPGTRLTVT.

This clone came up a few times. The V gene is TRBV5-1, the J gene TRBJ2-5, with 12 bases identical to TRBD2. The CDR3 totals 18 residues. From germline, CDR1 is SGHRS and CDR2 YFSETQ. Losses at the gene ends were 0 bases for V and 1 base for J; bases not matched to a gene: 7. CDR3: CASSLGRTSGEIQETQYF. CDR3 DNA sequence: TGCGCCAGCAGCTTGGGGCGGACTAGCGGGGAAATCCAAGAGACCCAGTACTTC.

This sequence joins TRBV6-1 and TRBJ2-5; 7 positions match TRBD1. The CDR3 sequence is 16 residues long. J lost 3 bases, V lost 2 bases, and 9 bases had no gene match. Germline V CDR1 and CDR2: MNHNS, SASEGT. For the CDR3, the DNA is TGTGCCAGCAGTGAATGGGGACAGCCCGCAGAAGAGACCCAGTACTTC. Protein sequence: CASSEWGQPAEETQYF.

The chain combines TRBV30 with TRBJ1-1; D is possibly TRBD1 (6 bases). The CDR3 covers 14 residues. Germline V gene data show CDR1 as GTSNPN and CDR2 as SVGIG (reference sequence). V was shortened by 2 bases and J by 6 bases, with 16 bases between the two germline ends. CDR3 sequence (DNA): TGTGCCTGGAGTAAGGGGGGGAAATTGTCTGAAGCTTTCTTT. Translation: CAWSKGGKLSEAFF.

The genes are TRBV21-1 and TRBJ1-6. TRBV21-1 is tagged as a pseudogene. This CDR3 region has 19 residues. The CDR3 spells CASSTPLLRGVGYRSPLHF. Here the CDR3 DNA reads TGTGCCAGCAGCACCCCCTTACTTCGGGGGGTGGGATATCGTTCACCCCTCCACTTT.

The chain joins TRBV27 to TRBJ2-7; 9 positions match TRBD2. J was trimmed by 3 bases and V by 3 bases; bases with no gene match: 12. The germline V gene has CDR1 MNHEY and CDR2 SMNVEV (reference sequence). The CDR3 is 17 residues long. CDR3 DNA sequence: TGTGCCAGCAGTTTTAGGTTTAGCGGGAGTCTTTTCTACGAGCAGTACTTC. Translated, it gives CASSFRFSGSLFYEQYF.

The chain is built from TRBV6-5 and TRBJ1-2; D possibly corresponds to TRBD1 (5 bases). V lost 5 bases, J lost 7 bases, and 11 bases lay in between. Germline CDR1 MNHEY, CDR2 SVGAGI. The CDR3 contains 12 residues. DNA of the CDR3: TGTGCCAGCAGTCTCAGGGTTCTTGGCTACACCTTC. Its protein is CASSLRVLGYTF.

J is TRBJ1-6 and V is TRBV30, with 7 bases aligning to TRBD1. V lost 5 bases to trimming and J lost 7 bases; unmatched junction nucleotides: 11. In germline, CDR1 is GTSNPN, CDR2 SVGIG (reference sequence). This CDR3 comprises 15 residues. This CDR3 reads CAWGVGGGFNSPLHF. The CDR3 coding sequence is TGTGCCTGGGGGGTAGGAGGGGGCTTCAATTCACCCCTCCACTTT.

The chain is built from TRBV5-1 and TRBJ2-2; D gene ambiguous. Trimming stripped 0 bases from V and 7 bases from J, with 10 bases between. The CDR3 length is 14 residues. Germline values: CDR1 SGHRS, CDR2 YFSETQ. The CDR3 reads CASSLGRERGELFF. DNA for the CDR3: TGCGCCAGCAGCTTGGGCAGAGAGCGCGGGGAGCTGTTTTTT.

The sample holds a few counts of this clone. Other DNA sequences in the sample encode the same CDR3. V is TRBV9 and J is TRBJ1-5; D unresolved. V shed 0 bases and J shed 1 base, with 8 bases lying between them. CDR1 is SGDLS and CDR2 is YYNGEE in the germline V gene. The CDR3 has 15 amino acids. This chain's CDR3 is CASSVGVLSNQPQHF. The CDR3 region has the DNA TGTGCCAGCAGCGTAGGCGTTTTAAGCAATCAGCCCCAGCATTTT. The whole variable domain, remainder taken from reference TRBV9 and TRBJ1-5, is DSGVTQTPKHLITATGQRVTLRCSPRSGDLSVYWYQQSLDQGLQFLIQYYNGEERAKGNILERFSAQQFPDLHSELNLSSLELGDSALYFCASSVGVLSNQPQHFGDGTRLSIL.